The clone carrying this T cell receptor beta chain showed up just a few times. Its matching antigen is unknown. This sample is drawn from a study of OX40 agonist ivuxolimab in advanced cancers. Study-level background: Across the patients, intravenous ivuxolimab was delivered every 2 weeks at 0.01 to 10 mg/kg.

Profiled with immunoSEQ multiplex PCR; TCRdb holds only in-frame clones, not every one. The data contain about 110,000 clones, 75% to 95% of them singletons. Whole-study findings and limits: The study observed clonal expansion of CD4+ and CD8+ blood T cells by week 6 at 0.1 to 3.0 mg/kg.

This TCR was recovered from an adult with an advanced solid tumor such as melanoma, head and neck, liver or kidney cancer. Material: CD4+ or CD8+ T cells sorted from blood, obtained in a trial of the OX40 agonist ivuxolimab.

In DNA, the CDR3 is TGTGCCAGCAGCCCCGAGGGGCGGCGGGAGACCCAGTACTTC. Residues: CASSPEGRRETQYF. This chain uses TRBV5-4 with TRBJ2-5; D might be TRBD1 or TRBD2, each matching 5 bases. Germline values: CDR1 SGHNT, CDR2 YYREEE (reference sequence). Trimming shortened V by 4 bases and J by 5 bases, and 15 bases separated the two germline ends. The CDR3 consists of 14 residues.